The clone carrying this TCR beta chain was detected only a few times. This record comes from a study of T-cell reconstitution after alpha-beta-depleted transplantation in children. Unique molecular identifiers were used to barcode this TCRbeta library. TCRdb called the PCR reads again in MiXCR, with one record for every CDR3 protein. The profile shows nearly 400,000 distinct CDR3 sequences, about a fifth of them singletons. CDR1 is SQVTM and CDR2 is ANQGSEA in the germline V gene. V trimming: 3 bases; J trimming: 2 bases; junction bases outside the gene matches: 10. This CDR3 is 15 amino acids long. The gene calls are TRBV29-1 and TRBJ2-7; the match to TRBD1 covers 7 bases. This receptor was obtained from a human donor who donated a stem cell graft to a child with acute myeloid leukemia. The starting material was PBMCs from the stem cell graft donor, obtained from the stem cell graft. The CDR3 spells CSVEGATGYPYEQYF. In DNA form, the CDR3 reads TGCAGCGTTGAGGGAGCGACAGGGTACCCCTACGAGCAGTACTTC.